This T cell receptor (beta chain) was found in a study of cytomegalovirus exposure and HLA in healthy donors. Study results and caveats: The study put some 150 TCR beta chains on its list as cytomegalovirus-associated.

13 Jbeta primers and 60 Vbeta primers were used for the PCR. Assay used: immunoSEQ multiplex PCR; TCRdb lists only in-frame clones, some missing. The data show 150,000 to 200,000 clones, approximately 72% seen once. Points on this clone: Its antigen remains unknown.

The CDR3 totals 13 residues. Germline V lookup: CDR1 MNHEY, CDR2 SMNVEV (reference sequence). V lost 3 bases and J lost 2, with 8 bases in between. The sample was PBMCs. This sequence joins TRBV27 and TRBJ2-7, with a weak D call TRBD1 (6 bases). This TCR derives from a man aged 35 to 55 in good health and CMV-seropositive. CDR3: CASSFEGAYEQYF. The CDR3 region has the DNA TGTGCCAGCAGTTTCGAGGGGGCCTACGAGCAGTACTTC.